This T cell receptor beta chain was observed in a study of PD-1 blockade in classical Hodgkin lymphoma. Germline V gene lookup returns CDR1 SGHTA and CDR2 FQGNSA. The germline V and J ends were trimmed by 3 bases and 1 base, with 7 bases remaining between them. The CDR3 is made up of 15 amino acids. Assay: immunoSEQ multiplex PCR; the TCRdb copy retains only in-frame clones and omits some. The sample has about 30,000 clones, roughly 76% seen once. Every one of the patients relapsed after autologous stem cell transplantation (brentuximab vedotin exposure was variable). The V and J genes are TRBV7-2 and TRBJ2-6; D is undetermined. This TCR was recovered from a human donor with classical Hodgkin lymphoma. Here the sequenced sample was peripheral blood mononuclear cells (PBMCs), taken before the second cycle of nivolumab. The CDR3 bases are TGTGCCAGCAGCTTCGACGCTTCTGGGGCCAACGTCCTGACTTTC. Translation gives CASSFDASGANVLTF. Full variable domain (outside the CDR3, taken from reference TRBV7-2 and TRBJ2-6): GAGVSQSPSNKVTEKGKDVELRCDPISGHTALYWYRQSLGQGLEFLIYFQGNSAPDKSGLPSDRFSAERTGGSVSTLTIQRTQQEDSAVYLCASSFDASGANVLTFGAGSRLTVL.